This TCR beta chain was recorded in a study of T-cell memory formation after mild COVID-19. With regard to this clonotype: Its specificity is not known.

V lost 0 bases, J lost 2 bases, and 9 bases lay in between. The CDR3 loop spans 15 amino acids. CDR1 SGHRS and CDR2 YFSETQ come from the germline V gene. TCRdb reprocessed the 5' RACE reads with MiXCR, giving one entry per CDR3 protein. The table includes fewer than 350,000 distinct CDR3 sequences, approximately 8% detected once. Study-wide findings and caveats: Day 15 to 85 contracting clones showed balanced CD4/CD8; day 15 to 37 expanders favored CD4+.

The chain recombines TRBV5-1 with TRBJ2-1; D is undetermined. The receptor was isolated from a man between 18 and 35 years old who had mild COVID-19 (a few samples of this study predate the infection). Cell type and time point are not known. The sequenced sample was PBMCs or a T cell subset sorted from them (not recorded which). The CDR3 loop is CASSLGATAYNEQFF. CDR3 sequence (DNA): TGCGCCAGCAGCTTGGGAGCGACTGCCTACAATGAGCAGTTCTTC.